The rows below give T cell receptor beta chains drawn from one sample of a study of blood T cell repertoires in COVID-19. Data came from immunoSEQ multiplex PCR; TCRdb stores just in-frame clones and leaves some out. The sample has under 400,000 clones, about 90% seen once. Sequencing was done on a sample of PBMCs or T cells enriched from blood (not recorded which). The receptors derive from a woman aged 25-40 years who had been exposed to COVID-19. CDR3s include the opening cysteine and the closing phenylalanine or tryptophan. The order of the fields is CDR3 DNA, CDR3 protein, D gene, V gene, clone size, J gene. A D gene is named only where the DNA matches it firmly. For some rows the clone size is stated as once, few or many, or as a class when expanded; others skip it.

TGTGCCAGCAGTCGGACAGGCGCTAATGAAAAACTGTTTTTT,CASSRTGANEKLFF,TRBD1,TRBV28,few,TRBJ1-4
TGCGCCAGCAGTGACAGAGGGACAGGCGGCTACACCTTC,CASSDRGTGGYTF,TRBD1,TRBV10-2,NA,TRBJ1-2
TGTGCCAGCAGTTTAGACAGGGGGCTAGAACTGTTTTTT,CASSLDRGLELFF,TRBD1,TRBV12-3/TRBV12-4,NA,TRBJ1-4
TGTGCCAGCAGTTCCTCTTCGGAGGGAGTCCACGAGCAGTACTTC,CASSSSSEGVHEQYF,NA,TRBV28,NA,TRBJ2-7
TGCGCCAGCAGTGGAGACAGGGCCTCCTACGAGCAGTACTTC,CASSGDRASYEQYF,TRBD1,TRBV10-1,NA,TRBJ2-7
TGCGCCAGCAGCTTGGATCCCGACAGTTCCTACGAGCAGTACTTC,CASSLDPDSSYEQYF,NA,TRBV5-1,NA,TRBJ2-7
TGTGCCATCAGGAGAGGGACAGCTGGAAACACCATATATTTT,CAIRRGTAGNTIYF,TRBD1,TRBV10-3,NA,TRBJ1-3
TGTGCCACCAGCAGAGATTCAGGAACCTACGAGCAGTACTTC,CATSRDSGTYEQYF,NA,TRBV15,once,TRBJ2-7
TGTGCCAGCAGTTCTCTCGGACTTGGGGATGAAAAACTGTTTTTT,CASSSLGLGDEKLFF,NA,TRBV6-5,once,TRBJ1-4
TGTGCCAGCAGCGTAGGGGGGACTAGCCCCGTTCCTGAGCAGTTCTTC,CASSVGGTSPVPEQFF,TRBD2,TRBV9,NA,TRBJ2-1
TGTGCCAGCAGTTTATCGATGGCTAAGGGGGACGAGCAGTACTTC,CASSLSMAKGDEQYF,NA,TRBV27,NA,TRBJ2-7
TGTGCCAGCAGCACAGGACAGGGACCCCTCGAGTACGAGCAGTACTTC,CASSTGQGPLEYEQYF,TRBD1,TRBV7-9,few,TRBJ2-7
TGTGCCAGCAGCTTAAGCGGGCGGACTACCGGAGGGACCCAGTACTTC,CASSLSGRTTGGTQYF,NA,TRBV7-3,NA,TRBJ2-5
TGTGCCAGCAGCCGAGGACAGGCCGAAGCTTTCTTT,CASSRGQAEAFF,TRBD1,TRBV11-3,NA,TRBJ1-1
TGCGCCAGCAGCGTCGGAGGGCAGGCTGAGCAGTTCTTC,CASSVGGQAEQFF,NA,TRBV5-1,NA,TRBJ2-1
TGTGCCAGCTCACCACTGTCAGGGGTCGATTCACCCCTCCACTTT,CASSPLSGVDSPLHF,NA,TRBV18,few,TRBJ1-6
TGTGCCACCAGCAGAACCGGGACAGCCTCTGGAAACACCATATATTTT,CATSRTGTASGNTIYF,TRBD1,TRBV15,NA,TRBJ1-3
TGTGCCAGCAGCGGGACTATCCATAGCACAGATACGCAGTATTTT,CASSGTIHSTDTQYF,TRBD2,TRBV7-3,NA,TRBJ2-3
TGTGCCAGCTCACCACCGGGGGGTGGGGTAGAGCAGTTCTTC,CASSPPGGGVEQFF,NA,TRBV18,NA,TRBJ2-1
TGTGCCAGCGGGACTTACCTTGGGTCTGGAAACACCATATATTTT,CASGTYLGSGNTIYF,NA,TRBV7-6,NA,TRBJ1-3
TGTGCCACCAGCAGGGCAGGATCCTTTAACACTGAAGCTTTCTTT,CATSRAGSFNTEAFF,NA,TRBV15,NA,TRBJ1-1
TGTGCCTGGAGATTGGGCAGGATCTACACCTTC,CAWRLGRIYTF,NA,TRBV30,NA,TRBJ1-2
TGTGCCACCAGTGATTCCTTAGCGGGAGGACTGGAGACCCAGTACTTC,CATSDSLAGGLETQYF,TRBD2,TRBV24-1,NA,TRBJ2-5
TGTGCCAGCTCACCACCGAGCGGGAGGGTGACCTACGAGCAGTACTTC,CASSPPSGRVTYEQYF,TRBD2,TRBV18,NA,TRBJ2-7
TGTGCCAGCAGCATAACCGGGACTAGCTCCTACGAGCAGTACTTC,CASSITGTSSYEQYF,TRBD2,TRBV9,NA,TRBJ2-7
TGCGCCAGCATGCCGGGACAGGGGGCGGCTAACTATGGCTACACCTTC,CASMPGQGAANYGYTF,TRBD1,TRBV5-1,NA,TRBJ1-2
TGTGCCAGCAGGCGTGGGGGGGACACTGAAGCTTTCTTT,CASRRGGDTEAFF,NA,TRBV2,NA,TRBJ1-1
TGTGCCAGCAGTTATGGACTAGCGGGCACAGATACGCAGTATTTT,CASSYGLAGTDTQYF,TRBD2,TRBV6-5,NA,TRBJ2-3
TGTGCCAGCAGCTTAGTCGACGAGGGCACCATATATTTT,CASSLVDEGTIYF,NA,TRBV11-3,NA,TRBJ1-3
TGTGCCAGCAGTTTATGGGAACTAGCGGGAGGGCCCGGGGAGCTGTTTTTT,CASSLWELAGGPGELFF,TRBD2,TRBV28,few,TRBJ2-2
TGTGCCAGCAGCCCCAGGGGGGAGGAGCAGTACTTC,CASSPRGEEQYF,NA,TRBV11-3,NA,TRBJ2-7
TGCGCCAGCACCCTCCTTAGCGGCAGCTCCTACAATGAGCAGTTCTTC,CASTLLSGSSYNEQFF,NA,TRBV5-1,NA,TRBJ2-1
TGTGCCAGCAGCTTGGTGTGGGGGCGCGAGGGCTACACCTTC,CASSLVWGREGYTF,NA,TRBV5-6,NA,TRBJ1-2
TGTGCCAGCAGCCAAGACTTGGGACTAGCGGGAGGAGAGCAGTTCTTC,CASSQDLGLAGGEQFF,TRBD2,TRBV3-1/TRBV3-2,NA,TRBJ2-1
TGTGCCAGTAGTAAAGGTACAAGACAGGGAGGATTCACCGGGGAGCTGTTTTTT,CASSKGTRQGGFTGELFF,NA,TRBV19,NA,TRBJ2-2
TGTGCCAGCAGTTTAACAGGGGCCAATGAAGCTTTCTTT,CASSLTGANEAFF,TRBD1,TRBV12-3/TRBV12-4,NA,TRBJ1-1
TGTGCCAGTAGCGCAAGACTAGCGCTCGGGGAGCTGTTTTTT,CASSARLALGELFF,TRBD2,TRBV19,NA,TRBJ2-2
TGTGCCAGTAGTATAGGGCAGGGTTGGGGAGATACGCAGTATTTT,CASSIGQGWGDTQYF,NA,TRBV19,NA,TRBJ2-3
TGTGCCCTCGGGGCGGGAGGGCCGGGGGAGACCCAGTACTTC,CALGAGGPGETQYF,TRBD2,TRBV30,once,TRBJ2-5
TGCAGTGGACTAGCGATAGATACGCAGTATTTT,CSGLAIDTQYF,TRBD2,TRBV20-1,NA,TRBJ2-3
TGTGCCAGCAGTGAAATGGTAAGGAGCGGGAGGGCTTCCAGCTCCTACGAGCAGTACTTC,CASSEMVRSGRASSSYEQYF,TRBD2,TRBV2,NA,TRBJ2-7
TGTGCCAGCAGCCAAGCGAGGACTAGCGGGAGTCCGTATTTT,CASSQARTSGSPYF,TRBD2,TRBV14,NA,TRBJ2-3
TGTGCCAGCAGCCCCGACAGGGTTACCGGGGAGCTGTTTTTT,CASSPDRVTGELFF,TRBD1,TRBV11-1,NA,TRBJ2-2
TGTGCCAGCCGACAGGGAAATGGCTACACCTTC,CASRQGNGYTF,TRBD1,TRBV27,NA,TRBJ1-2
TGTGCCAGCTCACCCGACAGCCACCAAGAGACCCAGTACTTC,CASSPDSHQETQYF,NA,TRBV18,NA,TRBJ2-5
TGCAGCGTTGCCCGACTAGCGGGAGTACACGAGCAGTACTTC,CSVARLAGVHEQYF,TRBD2,TRBV29-1,NA,TRBJ2-7
TGTGCCAGCTCACTAGCCACCTACAGGGGCTACGAGCAGTACTTC,CASSLATYRGYEQYF,TRBD1,TRBV18,NA,TRBJ2-7
TGTGCCAGCAGCGTAGGTGGGGGCCACGAGACCCAGTACTTC,CASSVGGGHETQYF,NA,TRBV9,few,TRBJ2-5
TGTGCCAGCGGGAAGGGGGCGCCGGGAAACACCATATATTTT,CASGKGAPGNTIYF,TRBD1,TRBV28,NA,TRBJ1-3
TGCGCCAGCAGCCAAGATGCGCAGGGCAATCAGCCCCAGCATTTT,CASSQDAQGNQPQHF,NA,TRBV4-1,NA,TRBJ1-5
TGTGCCAGCAGCGTAGCTCCCGACAAAAACACCGGGGAGCTGTTTTTT,CASSVAPDKNTGELFF,NA,TRBV9,NA,TRBJ2-2
TGCGCCAGCAGCTTGGGTCTCTCAGGTGGCTACACCTTC,CASSLGLSGGYTF,NA,TRBV5-1,NA,TRBJ1-2
TGTGCCAGCAGCCAAGACGTACAGAGCCCCTACGAGCAGTACTTC,CASSQDVQSPYEQYF,NA,TRBV3-1/TRBV3-2,NA,TRBJ2-7
TGTGCCAGTAGTATGCAGGGGTTAAGGTACGAGCAGTACTTC,CASSMQGLRYEQYF,NA,TRBV19,many,TRBJ2-7
TGTGCCAGCAGTACCGGAGGCGGCAATGAGCAGTTCTTC,CASSTGGGNEQFF,NA,TRBV12-3/TRBV12-4,NA,TRBJ2-1